What follows are 10 T cell receptor beta chains derived from one specimen sequenced in a study of cytomegalovirus exposure and HLA in healthy donors. PCR involved 60 Vbeta and 13 Jbeta primers. The assay was immunoSEQ multiplex PCR, and TCRdb's table has in-frame clones only and misses some. The sample has some 130,000 clones, roughly 63% seen once; the top ten hold approximately 9.1%. The sequenced sample was PBMCs. The source of these receptors is a man aged 40-49 years in good health and CMV-seropositive.

This rearrangement joins TRBV6-5 to TRBJ1-1; 8 bases are shared with TRBD1. With V trimmed by 10 bases and J by 8 bases, 12 bases remained unmatched. This CDR3 is built from 13 residues. Per germline, CDR1 MNHEY and CDR2 SVGAGI. The CDR3 DNA reads as TGTGCCATCGCCCGGGACAGGAACTCAGAAGCTTTCTTT. Its translation: CAIARDRNSEAFF.

This clone was detected once. The V call is TRBV28, the J call TRBJ1-3; D is ambiguous. This CDR3 contains 13 residues. The V gene lost 6 bases and the J gene lost 11 bases, with 17 bases spanning the gap. Per the germline V gene, CDR1 is MDHEN and CDR2 is SYDVKM. As DNA, the CDR3 is TGTGCCAGCAGAGACAACTCCATCGAGTCCATATATTTT. This translates into CASRDNSIESIYF.

V is TRBV10-3 and J is TRBJ2-5; 9 bases agree with TRBD1. J gave up 2 bases and V 2 bases, and 0 bases lay outside the gene matches. The CDR3 is made up of 14 amino acids. Germline assignment: CDR1 ENHRY and CDR2 SYGVKD. Here the CDR3 reads CAISEGTGQETQYF. The CDR3, as DNA: TGTGCCATCAGTGAGGGGACAGGGCAAGAGACCCAGTACTTC.

This CDR3 is CASRRGDGDEQFF. CDR3 nucleotides: TGTGCCAGCCGGCGGGGGGACGGGGATGAGCAGTTCTTC. The V and J genes are TRBV7-2 and TRBJ2-1; 8 positions match TRBD2. Germline CDR1 is SGHTA and CDR2 is FQGNSA. This CDR3 contains 13 residues. Trimming at V came to 8 bases and at J to 8 bases, leaving 8 bases not matched to a gene.

V gene TRBV19 combines with J gene TRBJ1-5; tentatively, D is TRBD1 (6 bases). This CDR3 spans 13 amino acids. The V end lost 8 bases, the J end lost 9 bases, and 17 bases lay between the germline ends. CDR1 and CDR2 from the germline V gene are LNHDA and SQIVND (reference sequence). The CDR3 DNA reads TGTGCCAGTTCCGGAGGCAGGGGAAGGCCCCAGCATTTT. Protein: CASSGGRGRPQHF.

The chain recombines TRBV12-5 with TRBJ1-2; D ambiguous. Germline V gene data show CDR1 as LGHNT and CDR2 as FRNRAP. Between the trimmed V and J ends, which lost 0 bases and 4 bases, there was a span of 12 bases. The CDR3 totals 15 residues. The CDR3 coding sequence is TGTGCTAGTGGTTTGGTAGAGCTAGAATTCTATGGCTACACCTTC. Its protein is CASGLVELEFYGYTF.

The V call is TRBV18, the J call TRBJ1-5; perhaps TRBD1 as D (6 bases). The CDR3 consists of 13 residues. Trimming left V 4 bases short and J 4 bases short, with 8 bases between. Germline CDR1 reads KGHSH; CDR2 reads LQKENI. The CDR3 DNA reads as TGTGCCAGCTCACGACAGGAGAATCAGCCCCAGCATTTT. Translation: CASSRQENQPQHF.

This clone came up a few times. The chain has TRBV11-3 and TRBJ1-1; D not certain. V dropped 2 bases and J dropped 4 bases, with 11 bases sitting between them. The germline gives CDR1 SGHNT, CDR2 YENEEA. The CDR3 loop spans 14 amino acids. In DNA form, the CDR3 reads TGTGCCAGCAGCTTATCAGGAATGGCCACTGAAGCTTTCTTT. Translated: CASSLSGMATEAFF.

CDR3 coding DNA: TGTGCCACCAGCCGAACCGTCGGACAGGGGATCAATGAGCAGTTCTTC. Translation: CATSRTVGQGINEQFF. This chain connects TRBV15 to TRBJ2-1, with 9 bases aligning to TRBD1. This CDR3 is 16 amino acids long. In germline, CDR1 is LNHNV, CDR2 YYDKDF (reference sequence). The ends lost 5 bases at V and 6 bases at J; junction bases unmatched: 11.

The V and J genes are TRBV7-9 and TRBJ2-7; no reliable D call. This CDR3 contains 12 residues. V lost 5 bases, J lost 5 bases, and 10 bases lay in between. From germline, CDR1 is SEHNR and CDR2 FQNEAQ (reference sequence). Written as DNA, the CDR3 is TGTGCCAGCAGCCCCGTCACAAACGAGCAGTACTTC. This sequence encodes CASSPVTNEQYF.